These T cell receptor beta chains were read from a single sample in a study of tumor-infiltrating lymphocytes in primary liver carcinoma. TCRdb used MiXCR to reprocess the multiplex PCR reads, holding one entry per CDR3 protein. The sample lists 320,000 or so distinct CDR3 sequences, over 55% occurring once. Specimen: peripheral blood. The receptors were gathered from a man in his forties with primary liver carcinoma and hepatitis B virus infection. Both conserved end residues are part of each CDR3. A D gene is named only where the DNA matches it firmly. Where a row states a size, it is once, few, many or the class of an expanded clone; other rows omit it.

v_call	j_call	clone_size	d_call	cdr3_nt	cdr3_aa
TRBV7-9	TRBJ1-2	NA	TRBD1	TGTGCCAGCAGCTTACCACAGGGGGAGGACTATGACTACACCTTC	CASSLPQGEDYDYTF
TRBV5-1	TRBJ2-1	NA	NA	TGCGCCAGCAGCTTGGCTCCCAACTACAATGAGCAGTTCTTC	CASSLAPNYNEQFF
TRBV6-1	TRBJ2-1	many	TRBD2	TGTGCCAGCAGTGCCCAAGGTTGGGGCGGGAGCTCCTACAATGAGCAGTTCTTC	CASSAQGWGGSSYNEQFF
TRBV28	TRBJ2-5	few	TRBD2	TGTGCCAGCAGGACCGGGACTACCCGAGGGGAGACCCAGTACTTC	CASRTGTTRGETQYF
TRBV29-1	TRBJ2-1	NA	TRBD2	TGCAGCGGGGCTAGCGGGAGGGCTCAGTACAATGAGCGGTTCTTC	CSGASGRAQYNERFF
TRBV11-3	TRBJ2-7	NA	NA	TGTGCCAACAGCCCACGGGACGGCTCCTGCGAGCAGTACTTC	CANSPRDGSCEQYF
TRBV5-1	TRBJ2-2	NA	NA	TGCGCCAGCAGCCACGGGACATGGAACACCGGGGAGCTGTTTTTT	CASSHGTWNTGELFF
TRBV7-9	TRBJ2-3	few	TRBD2	TGTGCCAGCAGCTTGGATGGACTAGCGGCCACAGATACGCAGTATTTT	CASSLDGLAATDTQYF
TRBV14	TRBJ2-7	NA	TRBD1	TGTACCAGCAGCTTGGACAGGGCGGGGAAGGGCAGGTACGAGCAGTACTTC	CTSSLDRAGKGRYEQYF
TRBV20-1	TRBJ2-3	NA	NA	TGCAGCCAACGGCCCTCTCTTAGCACAGATACGCAGTATTTT	CSQRPSLSTDTQYF
TRBV11-2	TRBJ2-2	NA	TRBD2	TGTGCCAGCAGCATAACTAGCGGGAACACCGGGGAGCTGTTTTTT	CASSITSGNTGELFF
TRBV4-3	TRBJ1-1	once	NA	TGCGCCAGCAGCCAAGGAGCGCTGAACATTGAAGCTTTCTTT	CASSQGALNIEAFF
TRBV11-3	TRBJ2-1	many	TRBD2	TGTGCCAGCAGCCGCGGGCTAGCGGGCAATGAGCAGTTCTTC	CASSRGLAGNEQFF
TRBV6-6	TRBJ2-7	NA	TRBD2	TGTGCCAGTAGTTACTCCGGACTAGCGGGCTTAAGCTCCTACGAGCGGTACTTC	CASSYSGLAGLSSYERYF
TRBV24-1	TRBJ1-5	NA	NA	TGTGCCACCAGTGGCTGGGACATAGGACAGCCCCAGCTTTTT	CATSGWDIGQPQLF
TRBV21-1	TRBJ1-2	few	NA	TGTGCCAGCAGTTTTGACAAAGGGACAGTTACCAACTATGGCTACACCTTC	CASSFDKGTVTNYGYTF
TRBV5-4	TRBJ2-1	NA	NA	TGTGCCAGCAGCTTGGATAGCGGAGGCTACAATGAGCAGTTCTTC	CASSLDSGGYNEQFF
TRBV5-8	TRBJ2-5	many	NA	TGTGCCAGCAGCCCAACAGGAGAGTTTGGGAAGACCCAGTACTTC	CASSPTGEFGKTQYF
TRBV7-9	TRBJ2-7	few	NA	TGTGCCAGCAGCTTCATAGGCCCCGCATACGAGCAGTACTTC	CASSFIGPAYEQYF
TRBV6-5	TRBJ1-4	NA	NA	TGTGCCAGCAGATACGGTGGGGCAACTAATGAAAAACTGTTTTTT	CASRYGGATNEKLFF
TRBV2	TRBJ2-7	few	NA	TGTGCCAGCACCGTAGCGACCTCCTACGAGCAGTACTTC	CASTVATSYEQYF
TRBV6-2/TRBV6-3	TRBJ2-1	NA	TRBD2	TGTGCCAGCAGTTACGGGCCGGGAGGTGCGAATGAGCAGTTCTTC	CASSYGPGGANEQFF
TRBV5-1	TRBJ1-1	NA	NA	TGCGCCAGCAGCTTGCAACCACGGAGGGGAATTGGTGAAGCTTTCTTT	CASSLQPRRGIGEAFF
TRBV5-1	TRBJ2-2	many	TRBD2	TGCGCCAGCAGCTTCGAAACTAGCGGGAGGAACACCGGGGAGCTGTTTTTT	CASSFETSGRNTGELFF
TRBV29-1	TRBJ2-2	NA	NA	TGCGGCGTTCAACAGGACGGGGAGCTGTTTTTT	CGVQQDGELFF
TRBV29-1	TRBJ2-3	NA	NA	TGCAGCGTTGGGGGCGCTAGCGAGATGCGGGCAGATACGCAGTATTTT	CSVGGASEMRADTQYF
TRBV5-1	TRBJ2-7	few	NA	TGCGCCAGCAGCTTGGGTGACGGGGTCGTCGACGAGCAGTACTTC	CASSLGDGVVDEQYF
TRBV5-4	TRBJ2-3	NA	TRBD1	TGTGCCAGCAGCCAACAGATGGACAGGGGGCAAGATACGCAGTATTTT	CASSQQMDRGQDTQYF